This T cell receptor (beta chain) was recovered during a study of blood T cell repertoires in COVID-19. Overall study context: Sites in the United States, Italy and Spain provided acute and convalescent COVID-19 samples. Sources were T cells, B-cell-depleted T cells, or PBMCs; the material itself was cDNA or gDNA.

Authors' analysis steps: The assay estimated nucleated cells by amplifying reference gene primers. TCRdb's copy holds only in-frame clones and misses some; the assay was immunoSEQ multiplex PCR. The V and J calls and clone size were taken over from that table, and D and trimming were inferred from the DNA. The sample shows 65,000 to 70,000 clones, roughly 84% of them seen only once. The CDR3 covers 12 residues. The V and J ends lost 5 bases and 4 bases respectively, with 9 bases between them. Germline values: CDR1 SGHNT, CDR2 YENEEA. The V gene is TRBV11-3, the J gene TRBJ2-7; D is perhaps TRBD2 (5 bases). The sequence was collected from a man aged 50-59 years with acute or convalescent COVID-19. Sequenced sample: peripheral blood. In DNA form, the CDR3 reads TGTGCCAGCAGCCTCGGGAAGTACGAGCAGTACTTC. This encodes CASSLGKYEQYF.